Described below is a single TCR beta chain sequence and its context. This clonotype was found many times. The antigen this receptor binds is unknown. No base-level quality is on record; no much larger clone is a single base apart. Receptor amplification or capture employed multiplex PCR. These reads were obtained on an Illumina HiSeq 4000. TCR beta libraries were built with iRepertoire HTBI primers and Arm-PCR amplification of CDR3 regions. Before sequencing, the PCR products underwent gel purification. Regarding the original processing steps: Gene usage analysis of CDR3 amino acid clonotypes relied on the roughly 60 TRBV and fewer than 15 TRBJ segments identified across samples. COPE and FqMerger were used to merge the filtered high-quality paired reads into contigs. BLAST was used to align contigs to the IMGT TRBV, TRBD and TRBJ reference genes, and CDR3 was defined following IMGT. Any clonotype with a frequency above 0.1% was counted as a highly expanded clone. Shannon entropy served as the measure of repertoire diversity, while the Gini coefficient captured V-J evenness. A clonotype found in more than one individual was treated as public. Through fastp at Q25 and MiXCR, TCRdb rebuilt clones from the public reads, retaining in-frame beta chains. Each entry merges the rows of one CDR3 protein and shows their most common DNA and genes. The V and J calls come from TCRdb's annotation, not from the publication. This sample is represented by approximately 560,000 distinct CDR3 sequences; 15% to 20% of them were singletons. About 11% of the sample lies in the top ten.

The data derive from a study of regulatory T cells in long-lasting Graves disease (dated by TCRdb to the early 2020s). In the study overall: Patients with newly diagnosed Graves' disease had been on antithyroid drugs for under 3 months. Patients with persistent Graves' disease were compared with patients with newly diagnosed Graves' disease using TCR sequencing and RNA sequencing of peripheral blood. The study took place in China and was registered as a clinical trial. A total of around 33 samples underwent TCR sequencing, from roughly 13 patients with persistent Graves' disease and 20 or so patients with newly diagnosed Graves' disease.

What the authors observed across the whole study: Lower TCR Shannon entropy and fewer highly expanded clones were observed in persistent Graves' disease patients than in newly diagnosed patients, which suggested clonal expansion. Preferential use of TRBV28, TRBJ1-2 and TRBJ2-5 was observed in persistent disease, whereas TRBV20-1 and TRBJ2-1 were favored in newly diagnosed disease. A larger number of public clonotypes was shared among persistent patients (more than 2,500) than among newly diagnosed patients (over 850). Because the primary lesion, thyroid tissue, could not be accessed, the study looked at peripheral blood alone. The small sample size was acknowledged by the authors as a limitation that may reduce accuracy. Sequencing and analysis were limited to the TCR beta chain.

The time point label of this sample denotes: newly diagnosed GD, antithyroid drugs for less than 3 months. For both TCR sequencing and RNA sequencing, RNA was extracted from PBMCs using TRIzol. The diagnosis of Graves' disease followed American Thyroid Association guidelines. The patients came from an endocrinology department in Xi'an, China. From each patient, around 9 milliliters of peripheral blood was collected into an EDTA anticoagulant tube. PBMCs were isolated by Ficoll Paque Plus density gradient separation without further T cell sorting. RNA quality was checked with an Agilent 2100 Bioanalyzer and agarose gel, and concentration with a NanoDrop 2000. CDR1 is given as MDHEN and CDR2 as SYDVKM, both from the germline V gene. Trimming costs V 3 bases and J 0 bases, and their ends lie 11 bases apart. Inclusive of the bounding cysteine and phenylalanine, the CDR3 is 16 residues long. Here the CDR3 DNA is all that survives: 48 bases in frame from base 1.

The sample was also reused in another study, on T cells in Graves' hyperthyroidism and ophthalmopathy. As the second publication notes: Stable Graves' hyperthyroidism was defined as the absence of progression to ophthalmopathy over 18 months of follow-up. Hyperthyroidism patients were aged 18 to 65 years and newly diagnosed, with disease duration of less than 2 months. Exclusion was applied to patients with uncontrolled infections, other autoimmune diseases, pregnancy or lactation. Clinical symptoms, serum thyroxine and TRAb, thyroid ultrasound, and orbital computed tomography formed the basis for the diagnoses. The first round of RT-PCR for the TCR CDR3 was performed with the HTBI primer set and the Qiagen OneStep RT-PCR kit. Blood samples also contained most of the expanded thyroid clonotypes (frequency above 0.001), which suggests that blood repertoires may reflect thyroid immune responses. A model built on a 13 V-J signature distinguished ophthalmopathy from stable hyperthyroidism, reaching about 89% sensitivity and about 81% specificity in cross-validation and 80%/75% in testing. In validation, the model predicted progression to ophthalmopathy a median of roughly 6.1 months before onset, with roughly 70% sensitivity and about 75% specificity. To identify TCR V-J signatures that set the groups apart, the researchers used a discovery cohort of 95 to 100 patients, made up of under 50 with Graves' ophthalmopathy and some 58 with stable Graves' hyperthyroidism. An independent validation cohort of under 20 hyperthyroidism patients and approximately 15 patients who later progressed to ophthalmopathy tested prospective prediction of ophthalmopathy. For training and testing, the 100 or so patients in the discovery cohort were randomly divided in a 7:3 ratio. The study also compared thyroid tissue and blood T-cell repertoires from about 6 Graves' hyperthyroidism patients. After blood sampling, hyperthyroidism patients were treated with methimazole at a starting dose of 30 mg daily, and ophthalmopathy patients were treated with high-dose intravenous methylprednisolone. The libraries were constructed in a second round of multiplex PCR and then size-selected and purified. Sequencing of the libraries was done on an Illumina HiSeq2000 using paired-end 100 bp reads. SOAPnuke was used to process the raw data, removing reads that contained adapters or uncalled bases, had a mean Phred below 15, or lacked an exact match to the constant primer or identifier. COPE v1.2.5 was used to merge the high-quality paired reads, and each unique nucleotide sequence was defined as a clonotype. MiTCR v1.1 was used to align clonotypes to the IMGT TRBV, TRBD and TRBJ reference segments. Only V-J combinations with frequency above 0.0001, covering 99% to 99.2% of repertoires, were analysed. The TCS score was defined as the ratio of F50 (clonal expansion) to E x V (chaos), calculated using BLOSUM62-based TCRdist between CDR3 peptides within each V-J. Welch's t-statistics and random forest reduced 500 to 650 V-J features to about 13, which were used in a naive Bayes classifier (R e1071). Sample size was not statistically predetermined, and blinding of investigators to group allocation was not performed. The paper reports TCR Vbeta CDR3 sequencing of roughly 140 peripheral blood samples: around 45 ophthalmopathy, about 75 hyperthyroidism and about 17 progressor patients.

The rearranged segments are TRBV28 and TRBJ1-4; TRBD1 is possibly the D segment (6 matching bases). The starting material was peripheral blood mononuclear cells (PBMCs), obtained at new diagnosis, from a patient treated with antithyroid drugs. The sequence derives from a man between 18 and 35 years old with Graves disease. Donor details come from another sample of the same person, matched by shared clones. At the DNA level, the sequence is TGTGCCAGCAGTTTCAGGGGCGAAGCAACTAATGAAAAACTGTTTTTT. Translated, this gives CASSFRGEATNEKLFF.